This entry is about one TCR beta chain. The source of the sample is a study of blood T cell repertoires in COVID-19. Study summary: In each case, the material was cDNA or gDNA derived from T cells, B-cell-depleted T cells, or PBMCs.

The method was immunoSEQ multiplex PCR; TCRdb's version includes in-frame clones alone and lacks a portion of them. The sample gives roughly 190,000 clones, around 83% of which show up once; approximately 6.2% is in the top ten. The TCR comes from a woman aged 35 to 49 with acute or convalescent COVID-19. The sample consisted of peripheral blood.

The CDR3 sequence: CASSQAGSGNTIYF. As DNA, the CDR3 is TGCGCCAGCAGCCAAGCAGGTTCTGGAAACACCATATATTTT. The chain uses TRBV4-1 and TRBJ1-3, with D uncertain. This CDR3 comprises 14 residues. The germline V and J ends were trimmed by 1 base and 1 base, with 5 bases remaining between them. The germline gives CDR1 MGHRA, CDR2 YSYEKL.